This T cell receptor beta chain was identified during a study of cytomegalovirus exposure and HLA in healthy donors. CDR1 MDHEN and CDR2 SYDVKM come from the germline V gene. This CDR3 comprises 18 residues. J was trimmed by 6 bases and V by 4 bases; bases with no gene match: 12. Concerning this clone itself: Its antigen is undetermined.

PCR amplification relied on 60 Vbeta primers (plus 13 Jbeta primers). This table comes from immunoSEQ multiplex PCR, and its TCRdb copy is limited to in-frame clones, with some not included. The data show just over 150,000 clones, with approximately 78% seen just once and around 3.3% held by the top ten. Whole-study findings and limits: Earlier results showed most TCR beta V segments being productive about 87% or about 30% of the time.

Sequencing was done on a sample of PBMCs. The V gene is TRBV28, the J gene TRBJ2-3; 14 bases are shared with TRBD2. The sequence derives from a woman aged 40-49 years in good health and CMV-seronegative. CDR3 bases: TGTGCCAGCAGTTCAGCGACTAGCGGGGGGGGACCCCGCGATACGCAGTATTTT. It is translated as CASSSATSGGGPRDTQYF.